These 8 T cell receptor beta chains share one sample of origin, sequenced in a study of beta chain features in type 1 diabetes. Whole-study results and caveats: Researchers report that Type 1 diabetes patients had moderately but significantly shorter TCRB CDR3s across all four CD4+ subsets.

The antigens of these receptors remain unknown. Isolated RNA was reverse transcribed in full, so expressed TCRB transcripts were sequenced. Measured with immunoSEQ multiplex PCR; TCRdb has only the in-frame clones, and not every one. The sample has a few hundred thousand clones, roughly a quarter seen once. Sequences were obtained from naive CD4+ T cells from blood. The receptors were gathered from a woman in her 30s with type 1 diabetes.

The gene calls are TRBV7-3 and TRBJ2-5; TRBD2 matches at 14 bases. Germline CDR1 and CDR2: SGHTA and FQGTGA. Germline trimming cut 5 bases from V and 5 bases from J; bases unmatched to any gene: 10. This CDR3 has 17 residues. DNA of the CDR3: TGTGCCAGCAGCGAGCAGGGACTAGCGGGAGAGGGGGAGACCCAGTACTTC. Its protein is CASSEQGLAGEGETQYF.

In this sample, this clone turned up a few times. The CDR3 spells CASSTSGINNEQFF. CDR3 bases: TGTGCCAGTAGTACAAGCGGGATAAACAATGAGCAGTTCTTC. The V and J genes are TRBV19 and TRBJ2-1; TRBD2 matches at 7 bases. Germline V gives CDR1 LNHDA, CDR2 SQIVND (reference sequence). V shed 4 bases, J shed 5 bases, and the junction held 5 bases outside the gene matches. This CDR3 region has 14 residues.

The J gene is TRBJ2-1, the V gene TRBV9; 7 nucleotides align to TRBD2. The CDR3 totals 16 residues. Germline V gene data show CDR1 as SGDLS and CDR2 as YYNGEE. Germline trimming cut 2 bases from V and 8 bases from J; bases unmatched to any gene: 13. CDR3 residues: CASSVGTTWAGDEQFF. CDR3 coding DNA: TGTGCCAGCAGCGTGGGGACTACCTGGGCGGGGGATGAGCAGTTCTTC.

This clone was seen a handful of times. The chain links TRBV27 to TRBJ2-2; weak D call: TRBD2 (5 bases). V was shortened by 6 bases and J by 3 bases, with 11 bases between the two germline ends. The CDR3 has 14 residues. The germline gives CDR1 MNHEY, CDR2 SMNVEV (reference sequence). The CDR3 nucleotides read TGTGCCAGCAGACGTGGACTCTACACCGGGGAGCTGTTTTTT. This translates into CASRRGLYTGELFF.

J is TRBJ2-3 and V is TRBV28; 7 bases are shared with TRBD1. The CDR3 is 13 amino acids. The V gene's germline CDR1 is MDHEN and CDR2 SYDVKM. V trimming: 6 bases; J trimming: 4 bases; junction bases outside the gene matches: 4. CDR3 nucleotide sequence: TGTGCCAGCAGCAAGACAGGGTCAGATACGCAGTATTTT. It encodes CASSKTGSDTQYF. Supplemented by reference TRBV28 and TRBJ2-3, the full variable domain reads DVKVTQSSRYLVKRTGEKVFLECVQDMDHENMFWYRQDPGLGLRLIYFSYDVKMKEKGDIPEGYSVSREKKERFSLILESASTNQTSMYLCASSKTGSDTQYFGPGTRLTVL.

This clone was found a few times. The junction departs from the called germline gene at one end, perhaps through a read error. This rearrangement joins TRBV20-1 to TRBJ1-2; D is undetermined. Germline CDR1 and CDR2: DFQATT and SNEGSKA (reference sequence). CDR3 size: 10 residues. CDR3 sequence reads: CSTAKYGYTF. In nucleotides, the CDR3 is TGCAGTACAGCTAAATATGGCTACACCTTC.

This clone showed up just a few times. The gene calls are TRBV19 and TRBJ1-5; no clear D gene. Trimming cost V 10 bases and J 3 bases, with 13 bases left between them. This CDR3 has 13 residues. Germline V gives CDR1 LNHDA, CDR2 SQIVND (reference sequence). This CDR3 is CATVRGLNQPQHF. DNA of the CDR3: TGTGCCACAGTCCGCGGACTCAATCAGCCCCAGCATTTT. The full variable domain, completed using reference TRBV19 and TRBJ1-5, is DGGITQSPKYLFRKEGQNVTLSCEQNLNHDAMYWYRQDPGQGLRLIYYSQIVNDFQKGDIAEGYSVSREKKESFPLTVTSAQKNPTAFYLCATVRGLNQPQHFGDGTRLSIL.

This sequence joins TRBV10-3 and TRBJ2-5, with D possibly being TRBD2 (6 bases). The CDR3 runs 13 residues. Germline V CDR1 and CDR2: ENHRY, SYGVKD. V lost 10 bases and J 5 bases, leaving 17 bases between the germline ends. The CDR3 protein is CATGGGFAETQYF. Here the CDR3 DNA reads TGTGCCACCGGGGGTGGGTTCGCGGAGACCCAGTACTTC.